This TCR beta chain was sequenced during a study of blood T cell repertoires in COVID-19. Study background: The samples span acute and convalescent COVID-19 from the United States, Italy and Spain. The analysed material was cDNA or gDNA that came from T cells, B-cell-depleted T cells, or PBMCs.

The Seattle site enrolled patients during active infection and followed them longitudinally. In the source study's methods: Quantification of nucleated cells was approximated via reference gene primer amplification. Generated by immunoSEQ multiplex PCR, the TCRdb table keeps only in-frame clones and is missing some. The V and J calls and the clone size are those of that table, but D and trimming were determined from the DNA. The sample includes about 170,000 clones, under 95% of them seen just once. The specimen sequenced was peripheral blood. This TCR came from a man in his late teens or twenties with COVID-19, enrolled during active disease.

CDR3 sequence reads: CATSRDRGGWPGGEYF. The CDR3 DNA is TGTGCCACCAGCAGAGATAGGGGAGGGTGGCCTGGCGGGGAGTACTTC. The chain uses TRBV15 and TRBJ2-7; TRBD2 agrees at 7 bases. Germline CDR1 is LNHNV and CDR2 is YYDKDF (reference sequence). V lost 0 bases, J lost 11 bases, and 16 bases stayed unmatched. The CDR3 is 16 amino acids.